The T cell receptor (beta chain) described here comes from a study of blood T cell repertoires in COVID-19. Overall study context: Material from acute and convalescent COVID-19 was sourced from the United States, Italy and Spain. T cells, B-cell-depleted T cells, or PBMCs provided the cDNA or gDNA that served as material.

Germline V gene data show CDR1 as KGHDR and CDR2 as SFDVKD. V lost 10 bases and J 4 bases, leaving 11 bases between the germline ends. The CDR3 is 12 amino acids. The repertoire was sequenced with immunoSEQ multiplex PCR; TCRdb's copy has only in-frame clones and lacks some. The table shows about 310,000 clones, with about 87% occurring only once. Sequenced: peripheral blood. The J gene is TRBJ2-3, the V gene TRBV24-1; maybe TRBD1 (6 bases). This receptor was identified in a woman aged 45-65 years who had recovered from COVID-19. The CDR3 coding sequence is TGTGCCACAGGGGGTACCTCAGATACGCAGTATTTT. As protein: CATGGTSDTQYF.